This T cell receptor beta chain was obtained from a study of blood T cell repertoires in COVID-19. Study-wide context: Collection of acute and convalescent COVID-19 samples took place in the United States, Italy and Spain. T cells, B-cell-depleted T cells, or PBMCs provided the cDNA or gDNA that served as material.

This clone was observed a single time. Per the authors' pipeline: Reference gene primer amplification gave nucleated cell count estimates. Repertoires were generated with immunoSEQ multiplex PCR, while TCRdb's copy carries only in-frame clones and drops some. The D gene and trimming were derived from the DNA, and the V and J assignments and clone size from that table. The table lists roughly 240,000 clones, roughly 86% of them singletons. Germline V gives CDR1 SGHDT, CDR2 YYEEEE. This CDR3 contains 14 residues. Trimming shortened V by 5 bases and J by 2 bases, and 14 bases separated the two germline ends.

This clonotype was sampled from a woman aged 30 to 39 who had recovered from COVID-19. Sequenced sample: peripheral blood. The chain uses TRBV5-6 and TRBJ2-7, with a weak D call TRBD1 (5 bases). CDR3 coding DNA: TGTGCCAGCAGTTTTCCAGGGTTGGCCTACGAGCAGTACTTC. It translates to CASSFPGLAYEQYF.